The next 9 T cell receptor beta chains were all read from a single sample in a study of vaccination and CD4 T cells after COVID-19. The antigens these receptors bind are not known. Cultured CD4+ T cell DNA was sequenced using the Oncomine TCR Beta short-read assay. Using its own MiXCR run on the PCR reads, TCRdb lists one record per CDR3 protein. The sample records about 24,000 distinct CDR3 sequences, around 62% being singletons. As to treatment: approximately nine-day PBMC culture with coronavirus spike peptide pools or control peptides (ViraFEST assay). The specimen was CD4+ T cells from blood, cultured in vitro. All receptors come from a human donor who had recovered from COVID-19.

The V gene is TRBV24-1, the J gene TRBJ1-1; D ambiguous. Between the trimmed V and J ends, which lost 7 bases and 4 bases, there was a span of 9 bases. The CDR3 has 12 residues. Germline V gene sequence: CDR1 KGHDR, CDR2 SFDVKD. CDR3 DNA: TGTGCCACCAGGGATACGGGCACTGAAGCTTTCTTT. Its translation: CATRDTGTEAFF.

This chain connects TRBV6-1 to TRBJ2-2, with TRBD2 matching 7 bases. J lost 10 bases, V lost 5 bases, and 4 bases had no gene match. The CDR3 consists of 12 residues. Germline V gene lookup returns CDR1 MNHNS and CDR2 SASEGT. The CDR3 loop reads CASSPRGVELFF. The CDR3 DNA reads TGTGCCAGCAGTCCCCGGGGGGTGGAGCTGTTTTTT.

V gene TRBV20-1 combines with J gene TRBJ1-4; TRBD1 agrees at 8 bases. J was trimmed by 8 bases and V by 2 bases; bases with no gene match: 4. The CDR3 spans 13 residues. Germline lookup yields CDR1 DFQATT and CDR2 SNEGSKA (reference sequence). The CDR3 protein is CSARQGAREKLFF. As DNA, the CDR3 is TGCAGTGCTAGACAGGGGGCAAGGGAAAAACTGTTTTTT.

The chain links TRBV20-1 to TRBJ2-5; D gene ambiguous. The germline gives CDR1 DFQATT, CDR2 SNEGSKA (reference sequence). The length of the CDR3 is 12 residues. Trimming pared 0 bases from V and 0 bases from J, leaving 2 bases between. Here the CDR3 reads CSARDDQETQYF. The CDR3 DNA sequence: TGCAGTGCTAGAGATGACCAAGAGACCCAGTACTTC.

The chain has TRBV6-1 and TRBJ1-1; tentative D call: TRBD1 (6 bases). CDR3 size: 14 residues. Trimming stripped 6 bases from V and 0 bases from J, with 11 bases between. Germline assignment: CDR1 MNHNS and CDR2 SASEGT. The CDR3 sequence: CASRPQGMNTEAFF. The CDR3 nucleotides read TGTGCCAGCAGACCACAGGGAATGAACACTGAAGCTTTCTTT.

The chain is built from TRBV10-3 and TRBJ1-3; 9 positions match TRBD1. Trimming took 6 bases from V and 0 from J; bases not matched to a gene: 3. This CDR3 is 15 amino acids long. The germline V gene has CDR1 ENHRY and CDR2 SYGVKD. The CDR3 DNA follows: TGTGCCATCAGGCCGACAGGGGGCTCTGGAAACACCATATATTTT. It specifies CAIRPTGGSGNTIYF.

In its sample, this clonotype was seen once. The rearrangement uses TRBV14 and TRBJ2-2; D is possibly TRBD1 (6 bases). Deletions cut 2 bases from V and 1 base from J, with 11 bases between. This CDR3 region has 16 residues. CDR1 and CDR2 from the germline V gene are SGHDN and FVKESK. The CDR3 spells CASSQPQGRNTGELFF. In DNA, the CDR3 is TGTGCCAGCAGCCAACCGCAGGGGAGGAACACCGGGGAGCTGTTTTTT.

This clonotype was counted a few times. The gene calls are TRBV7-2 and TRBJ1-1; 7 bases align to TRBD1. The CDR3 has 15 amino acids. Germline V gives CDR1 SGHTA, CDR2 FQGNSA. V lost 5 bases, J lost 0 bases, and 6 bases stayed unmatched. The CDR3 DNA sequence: TGTGCCAGCAGCCCCCGACAGGGCGTGAACACTGAAGCTTTCTTT. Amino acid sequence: CASSPRQGVNTEAFF.

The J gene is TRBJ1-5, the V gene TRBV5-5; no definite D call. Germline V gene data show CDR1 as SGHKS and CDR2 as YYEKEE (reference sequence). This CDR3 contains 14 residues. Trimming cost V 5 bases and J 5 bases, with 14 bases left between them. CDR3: CASRPLSGDQPQHF. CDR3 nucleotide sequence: TGTGCCAGCAGACCCCTTTCCGGCGATCAGCCCCAGCATTTT. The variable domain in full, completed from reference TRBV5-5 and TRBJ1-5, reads DAGVTQSPTHLIKTRGQQVTLRCSPISGHKSVSWYQQVLGQGPQFIFQYYEKEERGRGNFPDRFSARQFPNYSSELNVNALLLGDSALYLCASRPLSGDQPQHFGDGTRLSIL.